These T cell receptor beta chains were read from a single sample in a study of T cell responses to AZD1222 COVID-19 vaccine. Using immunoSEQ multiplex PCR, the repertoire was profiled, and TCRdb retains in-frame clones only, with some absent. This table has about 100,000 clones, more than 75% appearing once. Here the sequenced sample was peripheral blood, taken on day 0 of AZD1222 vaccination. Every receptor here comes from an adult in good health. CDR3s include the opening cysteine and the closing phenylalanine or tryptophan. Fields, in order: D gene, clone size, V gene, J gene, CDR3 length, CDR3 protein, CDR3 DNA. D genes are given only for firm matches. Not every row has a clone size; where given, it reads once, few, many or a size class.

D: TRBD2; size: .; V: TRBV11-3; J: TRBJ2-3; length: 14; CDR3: CASSFSGGGDTQYF; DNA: TGTGCCAGCAGCTTTAGCGGGGGTGGAGATACGCAGTATTTT
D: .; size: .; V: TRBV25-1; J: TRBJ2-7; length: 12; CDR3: CASSRRDYEQYF; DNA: TGTGCCAGCAGTCGCAGGGACTACGAGCAGTACTTC
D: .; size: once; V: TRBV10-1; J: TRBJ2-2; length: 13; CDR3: CASRAAGTGELFF; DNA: TGCGCCAGCAGGGCGGCGGGGACCGGGGAGCTGTTTTTT
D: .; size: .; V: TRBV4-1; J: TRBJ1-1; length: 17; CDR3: CASSQDPDTGYGTEAFF; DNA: TGCGCCAGCAGCCAAGATCCGGACACTGGGTATGGCACTGAAGCTTTCTTT
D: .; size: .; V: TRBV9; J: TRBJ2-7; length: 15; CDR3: CASSPPGGWAFEQYF; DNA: TGTGCCAGCAGCCCCCCTGGAGGGTGGGCCTTCGAGCAGTACTTC
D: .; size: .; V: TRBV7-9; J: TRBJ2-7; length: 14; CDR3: CATVTRSGAYEQYF; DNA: TGTGCCACCGTCACTCGGAGTGGGGCGTACGAGCAGTACTTC
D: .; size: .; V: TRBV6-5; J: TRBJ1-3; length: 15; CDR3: CASSYSGGSGNTIYF; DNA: TGTGCCAGCAGTTACTCGGGCGGCTCTGGAAACACCATATATTTT
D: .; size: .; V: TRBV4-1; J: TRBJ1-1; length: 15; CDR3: CASSQVEGLNTEAFF; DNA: TGCGCCAGCAGCCAAGTGGAGGGGTTGAACACTGAAGCTTTCTTT
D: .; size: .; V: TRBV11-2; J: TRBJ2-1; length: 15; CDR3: CASSSRLTSYNEQFF; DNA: TGTGCCAGCAGCTCTCGACTAACCTCCTACAATGAGCAGTTCTTC
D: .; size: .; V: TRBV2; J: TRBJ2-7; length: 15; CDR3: CASKRLADSSYEQYF; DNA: TGTGCCAGCAAGAGATTGGCTGACAGCTCCTACGAGCAGTACTTC
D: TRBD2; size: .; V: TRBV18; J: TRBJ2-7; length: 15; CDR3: CASSPRPSGRDEQYF; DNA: TGTGCCAGCTCACCACGGCCTAGCGGCAGAGACGAGCAGTACTTC
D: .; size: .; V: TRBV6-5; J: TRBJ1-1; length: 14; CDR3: CASSSPRRSTEAFF; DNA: TGTGCCAGCAGCTCCCCCCGTCGTAGCACTGAAGCTTTCTTT
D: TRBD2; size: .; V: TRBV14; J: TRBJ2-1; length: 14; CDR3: CACSLIAGNNEQFF; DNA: TGTGCCTGCAGCCTCATAGCGGGAAACAATGAGCAGTTCTTC
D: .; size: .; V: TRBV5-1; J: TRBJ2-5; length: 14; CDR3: CASSFGEYQETQYF; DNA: TGCGCCAGCAGCTTTGGGGAGTACCAAGAGACCCAGTACTTC
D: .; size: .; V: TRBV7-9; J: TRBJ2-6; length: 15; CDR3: CASSLGAAGANVLTF; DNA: TGTGCCAGCAGCTTAGGAGCCGCTGGGGCCAACGTCCTGACTTTC
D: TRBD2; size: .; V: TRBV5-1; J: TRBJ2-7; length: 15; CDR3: CASSLGPSGSYEQYF; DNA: TGCGCCAGCAGCTTGGGGCCTAGCGGATCCTACGAGCAGTACTTC
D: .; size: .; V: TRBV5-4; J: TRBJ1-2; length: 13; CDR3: CASSPGNPHGYTF; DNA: TGTGCCAGCAGCCCCGGTAATCCCCACGGCTACACCTTC